This note documents a single TCR beta chain sequence. Its antigen remains undetermined. No base-level quality is on record; no much larger clone is a single base apart. The CDR3 regions of human TCRbeta chains were subjected to immunosequencing. The source study handled its data this way. TCRs in the repertoires were compared against a reference library of SARS-CoV-2-specific TCRs that had been generated with the MIRA antigen-specificity platform. Breadth meant the fraction of unique TCRs that were SARS-CoV-2-associated, whereas depth meant the fraction of total T cells that were SARS-CoV-2-associated. Using the MIRA data, each spike-specific TCR was assigned both to the spike region to which the TCR was reactive and to a CD4 or CD8 class. Log10-transformed breadth and depth values were compared by one-way ANOVA with Sidak's multiple comparisons tests. The table was pulled from immuneACCESS by TCRdb, which kept in-frame rearrangements only. Such tables lose some clones; where checked, under half of the loss comes from unresolved V genes, and the rest has no known cause. Clone size and V and J calls were adopted from that table, with D and trimming inferred from the DNA. This sample has approximately 80,000 clones in its table, and 75% to 90% of those were observed once. The ten most abundant clones make up around 10% of the sample.

This sample was taken from a study of T cell responses to AZD1222 COVID-19 vaccine (dated by TCRdb to about 2021). Study-wide context: A total of just over 230 trial participants underwent TCR sequencing, of whom approximately 210 received two doses of AZD1222 and some 26 received two doses of the MenACWY control vaccine. Enrollment into the trials was organized by age into subgroups of 18-55, 56-69 and 70-plus years, and those subgroups contained roughly 150, 30 and 60 TCR-sequenced participants, respectively.

The CDR3 contains 14 residues, cysteine and phenylalanine counted. This entry keeps only the CDR3 DNA: 42 bases, framed from base 1. For CDR1 and CDR2, the germline V gene (reference sequence) lists SGHNT and YYREEE. V is clipped by 2 bases and J by 0 bases, and the sequence between their germline boundaries is 7 bases long. The paper as a whole reports these results and caveats: Because no day 14 peak-response samples were available, repertoires were characterized only after the peak T cell response. Conclusions about previously exposed vaccinees were limited because only six AZD1222 recipients were SARS-CoV-2 seropositive at baseline. A significant rise in spike-specific TCR breadth and depth was observed after two AZD1222 doses relative to day 0 and relative to MenACWY recipients. Reportedly, close to half of the unique spike-specific TCRs recognized epitopes lying outside the regions that are mutated in the B.1.351 and B.1.1.7 variants. Vaccine-associated CD4 TCRs spanned the whole spike protein, with dominant responses in regions 160-218 and 743-854. Participants were mostly white British, with more females than males. The authors suggested clonal diversity may have been underestimated. The 56-69-year group was small, and its depth increase did not reach significance, likely because of low power.

This specimen's time point label, per the study, means: about 28 days (+/-7) after the second vaccine dose. Because spike-specific TCR depth and breadth did not differ between the two schedules, AZD1222 recipients who got a second dose at roughly 4 weeks were pooled with those who got a second dose at roughly 12 weeks. Samples from vaccinated people were obtained from the UK trials COV001 and COV002, which included a single-blind randomized controlled phase 2/3 trial of AZD1222 (ChAdOx1 nCoV-19) in healthy adults. For TCRbeta chain sequencing, PBMC samples from trial participants were taken at day 0 and at day 28 after the second dose.

Here the sequenced sample was peripheral blood, taken 28 days after the second AZD1222 dose. The V and J genes are TRBV5-4 and TRBJ2-3, and TRBD2 may be the D gene, going by 5 matching bases. This clonotype was obtained from an adult who received the AZD1222 COVID-19 vaccine. The base sequence is TGTGCCAGCAGCTTCCGCGGGAGCACAGATACGCAGTATTTT. It codes for CASSFRGSTDTQYF.